This T cell receptor beta chain was sequenced during a study of T cell responses to AZD1222 COVID-19 vaccine (dated by TCRdb to the early 2020s). At the level of the whole study: AZD1222 recipients given second doses at about 4 weeks or at about 12 weeks were pooled, since spike-specific TCR depth and breadth were not found to differ between the two schedules. Trial participants were enrolled by age into 18-55, 56-69 and 70-plus year subgroups, with about 150, 28 and 57 TCR-sequenced participants respectively. TCR sequencing was performed for about 240 trial participants, of whom around 210 were given two doses of AZD1222 and approximately 26 were given two doses of MenACWY control vaccine.

Study-wide findings and limitations: A significant rise in spike-specific TCR breadth and depth was observed after two AZD1222 doses relative to day 0 and relative to MenACWY recipients. Conclusions about previously exposed vaccinees were limited because only a handful of AZD1222 recipients were SARS-CoV-2 seropositive at baseline. CD4 TCRs associated with the vaccine covered the entire spike protein, and the dominant responses were in regions 160-218 and 743-854. Participants were mostly white British, with more females than males. The authors suggested clonal diversity may have been underestimated. Reportedly, almost half of the unique spike-specific TCRs recognized epitopes lying outside the regions that are mutated in the B.1.351 and B.1.1.7 variants. In the small 56-69-year group, the increase in depth fell short of significance, most likely because of low power. Because no day 14 peak-response samples were available, the repertoires could be characterized only after the peak T cell response.

The CDR3 sequence holds 11 residues, the cysteine and phenylalanine included. Only the CDR3 part of the read is kept: 33 bases, read in frame from the first base. The V and J ends are trimmed by 3 bases and 2 bases, leaving 1 base between them. The time point label, read with the paper, signifies: baseline before first vaccination. Vaccinee samples came from UK trials COV001 and COV002, including a single-blind randomized controlled phase 2/3 trial of AZD1222 (ChAdOx1 nCoV-19) in healthy adults. For TCRbeta chain sequencing, PBMC samples were collected from trial participants at day 0 and at day 28 after the second dose. The CDR3 regions of human TCRbeta chains were analyzed by immunosequencing. The original methods were these. TCRs in the repertoires were compared against a reference library of SARS-CoV-2-specific TCRs that had been generated with the MIRA antigen-specificity platform. Breadth meant the fraction of unique TCRs that were SARS-CoV-2-associated, whereas depth meant the fraction of total T cells that were SARS-CoV-2-associated. Using the MIRA data, each spike-specific TCR was assigned both to the spike region to which the TCR was reactive and to a CD4 or CD8 class. Log10-transformed breadth and depth values were compared by one-way ANOVA with Sidak's multiple comparisons tests. TCRdb retrieved this table from immuneACCESS and kept in-frame rearrangements only. Not all clones are present; in checked studies, unresolved V genes account for under half, and no reason is known for the remainder. Clone size and V and J calls were adopted from that table, with D and trimming inferred from the DNA. This sample comprises 120,000 or so clones, just under 90% of them detected only once. Around 4.5% of the sample is taken by the ten largest.

A word on this clone: Which antigen it targets is not known. No per-base quality is available; no much larger clone lies one base away.

The V and J segments used are TRBV12-3 or TRBV12-4 and TRBJ1-1; confidence is insufficient to name the D gene. This receptor was identified in an adult in good health. Sample: peripheral blood, taken on day 0 of AZD1222 vaccination. The bases are TGTGCCAGCAGTTTTAACACTGAAGCTTTCTTT. This sequence encodes CASSFNTEAFF.